The rows below give T cell receptor beta chains drawn from one sample of a study of cytomegalovirus exposure and HLA in healthy donors. Clones were read by immunoSEQ multiplex PCR, and TCRdb kept only the in-frame ones, dropping some. The profile shows about 160,000 clones, about 71% of them singletons. The specimen was PBMCs. All receptors come from a woman in her 30s in good health and CMV-seronegative. The CDR3 runs from the conserved cysteine through the conserved F or W. A D gene is named only where the DNA matches it firmly. The size of a clone is reported for some rows only, either as once, few or many, or as a class for expanded clones.

cdr3_nt,cdr3_aa,v_call,j_call,d_call,clone_size
TGCGCCAGCAGCCACGGGACAGGGGGCCGAGGGACTGAAGCTTTCTTT,CASSHGTGGRGTEAFF,TRBV4-3,TRBJ1-1,TRBD1,-
TGCGCCAGCAGCCAAGTAGCCAAATCAGCAAATCAAAACACTGAAGCTTTCTTT,CASSQVAKSANQNTEAFF,TRBV4-3,TRBJ1-1,-,once
TGTGCCAGCAGTCTAAATACAGGGCTGGGCACTGAAGCTTTCTTT,CASSLNTGLGTEAFF,TRBV28,TRBJ1-1,-,-
TGTGCCAGTAGTATATACCGGACAGGGAACTATGGCTACACCTTC,CASSIYRTGNYGYTF,TRBV19,TRBJ1-2,TRBD1,-
TGTGCCAGCAGCCCCGCGGGCGGGAACATCTACAATGAGCAGTTCTTC,CASSPAGGNIYNEQFF,TRBV7-3,TRBJ2-1,-,-
TGTGCCAGCAGCTGGGACACTAGCAATCAGCCCCAGCATTTT,CASSWDTSNQPQHF,TRBV7-9,TRBJ1-5,-,-
TGTGCCAGCTCCCTCAGCGGGAGTTCCTACAATGAGCAGTTCTTC,CASSLSGSSYNEQFF,TRBV9,TRBJ2-1,TRBD2,-
TGTGCCAGCTCCGGGACTAGCACAGATACGCAGTATTTT,CASSGTSTDTQYF,TRBV18,TRBJ2-3,-,-
TGTGCCACCAGCAGAGGTATAGGGGCCTTCAGACAAGGCTACACCTTC,CATSRGIGAFRQGYTF,TRBV15,TRBJ1-2,-,-
TGTGCCAGCAGTACGGCTAGCGGGAATTCCTACAATGAGCAGTTCTTC,CASSTASGNSYNEQFF,TRBV5-5,TRBJ2-1,TRBD2,-
TGTGCCAGCAGTCGCTCCGGGGGGACCTTCAATGAGCAGTTCTTC,CASSRSGGTFNEQFF,TRBV28,TRBJ2-1,TRBD2,-
TGTGCCAGCAGCCGAGGACTAGCGGGGAATGAGCAGTTCTTC,CASSRGLAGNEQFF,TRBV7-2,TRBJ2-1,TRBD2,-
TGTGCAAGTCGCTTAGTCTCAGCCTACAATGAGCAGTTCTTC,CASRLVSAYNEQFF,TRBV12-2,TRBJ2-1,-,once
TGTGCCAGCAGCCAAGGCAGCGGGGTCACAGATACGCAGTATTTT,CASSQGSGVTDTQYF,TRBV4-2,TRBJ2-3,TRBD2,-
TGTGCCAGCAGTGAGTTGGGAGATTATACGCAGTATTTT,CASSELGDYTQYF,TRBV6-1,TRBJ2-3,-,-
TGTGCCAGCAGGCCCGAGGGGGCGGGAGAGCAGTACTTC,CASRPEGAGEQYF,TRBV2,TRBJ2-7,-,once
TGTGCCAGCAGCCAAGGACTAGCGGGGGGCCCATCCACAGATACGCAGTATTTT,CASSQGLAGGPSTDTQYF,TRBV4-2,TRBJ2-3,TRBD2,-
TGTGCCAGCAGTTTTGGGGCTAGCGGGAGCCATGAGCAGTTCTTC,CASSFGASGSHEQFF,TRBV28,TRBJ2-1,TRBD2,-
TGTGCCAGCAGTCCACCGGGGGGGATGGGAACTGAAGCTTTCTTT,CASSPPGGMGTEAFF,TRBV28,TRBJ1-1,-,-
TGCGCCAGCAGCCCCAGGGCTATGAACACTGAAGCTTTCTTT,CASSPRAMNTEAFF,TRBV4-1,TRBJ1-1,-,-
TGTGCCAGCAGTTTGTTAGCGGAAGAGCAGTTCTTC,CASSLLAEEQFF,TRBV28,TRBJ2-1,-,-
TGTGCCAGCAGTGAATGGGCTTTGGGGACAGGGACCTACGAGCAGTACTTC,CASSEWALGTGTYEQYF,TRBV6-1,TRBJ2-7,TRBD1,once
TGTGCCAGCAGTGAAGGCGGCCCCATTAGCGAGCAGTACTTC,CASSEGGPISEQYF,TRBV6-1,TRBJ2-7,-,once
TGTGCCAGCAGCTTGGACCCCGTACAGGGTTCAGCTGGGGCCAACGTCCTGACTTTC,CASSLDPVQGSAGANVLTF,TRBV5-4,TRBJ2-6,-,-
TGTGCCAGCAGTCTTACAGGACTAGCGGGGACCCAGTACTTC,CASSLTGLAGTQYF,TRBV27,TRBJ2-5,TRBD2,few
TGTGCCAGCAGTTCCACAGGTACAGGGAACTATGGCTACACCTTC,CASSSTGTGNYGYTF,TRBV6-5,TRBJ1-2,-,once
TGCAGCGCCTCTGGGGGGAGCACTGAAGCTTTCTTT,CSASGGSTEAFF,TRBV29-1,TRBJ1-1,-,-
TGTGCCAGCAGCTTATATAGCGATTGGTTAGGCACCGGGGAGCTGTTTTTT,CASSLYSDWLGTGELFF,TRBV7-3,TRBJ2-2,-,-
TGTGCCAGCAGTAAACAGGGGAGGACCGGGGAGCTGTTTTTT,CASSKQGRTGELFF,TRBV6-4,TRBJ2-2,-,-
TGCAGCGGCACCGGGGGTCCCACTGAAGCTTTCTTT,CSGTGGPTEAFF,TRBV29-1,TRBJ1-1,-,-
TGTGCCAGCAGTTGGACAGATATGAATTCACCCCTCCACTTT,CASSWTDMNSPLHF,TRBV27,TRBJ1-6,-,-
TGTGCCAGCAGCCAAGGGACAGACGGTCAGCCCCAGCATTTT,CASSQGTDGQPQHF,TRBV4-2,TRBJ1-5,-,-
TGCAGCGTCGAACGTGGCTCTGGCTACAATGAGCAGTTCTTC,CSVERGSGYNEQFF,TRBV29-1,TRBJ2-1,-,-
TGCGCCAGCAGTGGACAGCTGAACACTGAAGCTTTCTTT,CASSGQLNTEAFF,TRBV10-2,TRBJ1-1,-,-
TGTTCCAGCAGCTTAAAGCGGGGGGGCACAGAGACCCAGTACTTC,CSSSLKRGGTETQYF,TRBV7-9,TRBJ2-5,TRBD2,-
TGTGCCAGCTCACCATTTGACACTCACTCTGGAAACACCATATATTTT,CASSPFDTHSGNTIYF,TRBV18,TRBJ1-3,-,-
TGTGCTAGTGGTTTGACTAGCGGGGGTTGGGAGCAGTTCTTC,CASGLTSGGWEQFF,TRBV12-5,TRBJ2-1,TRBD2,-
TGTGCCAGCAGCTCCGCTAGCGGGAACACCGGGGAGCTGTTTTTT,CASSSASGNTGELFF,TRBV7-2,TRBJ2-2,TRBD2,-
TGTGCCAGCAGTCTCCGGTTGGGGGGAGCCTATGGCTACACCTTC,CASSLRLGGAYGYTF,TRBV27,TRBJ1-2,-,-
TGTGCCAGCAAACTAGCGGGAGAATCCGGGGAGCTGTTTTTT,CASKLAGESGELFF,TRBV7-2,TRBJ2-2,TRBD2,-
TGTGCCAGTAGTCTCACTGGACTAGCCTACGGGCAGCTGTTTTTT,CASSLTGLAYGQLFF,TRBV19,TRBJ2-2,TRBD2,-
TGTGCCAGCAGCTTCTACCCCGCGACAGGGGATGAAAAACTGTTTTTT,CASSFYPATGDEKLFF,TRBV7-9,TRBJ1-4,TRBD1,-
TGTGCTAGCAGCCAGGCAGGGGCCGGGGAGCTGTTTTTT,CASSQAGAGELFF,TRBV7-7,TRBJ2-2,-,-
TGTGCCAGCAGCTCGACGGGACTAAGCTACGAGCAGTACTTC,CASSSTGLSYEQYF,TRBV7-2,TRBJ2-7,TRBD2,-
TGTGCCAGCAGCGTAACAGGTCACAAGGGAGAGACCCAGTACTTC,CASSVTGHKGETQYF,TRBV9,TRBJ2-5,-,-
TGTGCCAGCAGTCCGGACAGGGGAAGCAATCAGCCCCAGCATTTT,CASSPDRGSNQPQHF,TRBV2,TRBJ1-5,TRBD1,-
TGCGCCAGCAGCCTGGGCGGGGGCGATCAGCCCCAGCATTTT,CASSLGGGDQPQHF,TRBV5-1,TRBJ1-5,-,-
TGTGCCAGCAGCAGCAGCGACAGGGGGGGCACAGATACGCAGTATTTT,CASSSSDRGGTDTQYF,TRBV5-4,TRBJ2-3,TRBD1,once
TGCGCCACCTCGGACGGGGGGCGAGATACGCAGTATTTT,CATSDGGRDTQYF,TRBV5-1,TRBJ2-3,-,-
TGTGCCAGCAGTTACAGCTTCGAGCAGTTCTTC,CASSYSFEQFF,TRBV2,TRBJ2-1,-,-
TGTGCCATCAGTGTTATGGCAGGCACCTACGAGCAGTACTTC,CAISVMAGTYEQYF,TRBV10-3,TRBJ2-7,-,-
TGTGCCAGCAGTTACGCGAGGAAGGGGACTGAAGCTTTCTTT,CASSYARKGTEAFF,TRBV6-5,TRBJ1-1,-,few
TGTGCCACCAGGACAGCAAGCAATCAGCCCCAGCATTTT,CATRTASNQPQHF,TRBV10-3,TRBJ1-5,-,-
TGCGCCAGCAGCCAAGACTTAAGACTCTCCCACGAGCAGTACTTC,CASSQDLRLSHEQYF,TRBV4-3,TRBJ2-7,-,-
TGTGCCAGCAGCTTATTGGGACTAGCGTTCCGCCAAGAGACCCAGTACTTC,CASSLLGLAFRQETQYF,TRBV7-7,TRBJ2-5,TRBD2,few
TGTGCCAGCAGCTTAGAGGGTTTCGTCACTGAAGCTTTCTTT,CASSLEGFVTEAFF,TRBV7-3,TRBJ1-1,-,-
TGTGCCAGCAGTTTATCTGTTTTCGGGGATACGCAGTATTTT,CASSLSVFGDTQYF,TRBV27,TRBJ2-3,-,-